This T cell receptor beta chain is from a study of cytomegalovirus exposure and HLA in healthy donors. The CDR3 is made up of 13 amino acids. V dropped 0 bases and J dropped 1 base, with 5 bases sitting between them. CDR1 is SGHDT and CDR2 is YYEEEE in the germline V gene. Whole-study results and caveats: Upon later analysis, HLA-associated TCR beta chains proved more clonally expanded than other, equally common chains.

The PCR ran on 60 Vbeta and 13 Jbeta primers. The table came from immunoSEQ multiplex PCR; TCRdb's copy has only in-frame clones and leaves some out. Counted here are about 110,000 clones, roughly 76% occurring once; the ten biggest clones make up 7.7%. Regarding this clone: Its antigen is as yet unknown.

This TCR was sampled from a woman in her forties or fifties in good health and CMV-seropositive. This chain uses TRBV5-6 with TRBJ2-7; possible D gene TRBD1, 5 bases. Sequenced sample: PBMCs. Here the CDR3 reads CASSLEGSYEQYF. The CDR3 DNA is TGTGCCAGCAGCTTGGAGGGGTCCTACGAGCAGTACTTC. Using reference TRBV5-6 and TRBJ2-7 for the parts outside the CDR3, the full variable domain is DAGVTQSPTHLIKTRGQQVTLRCSPKSGHDTVSWYQQALGQGPQFIFQYYEEEERQRGNFPDRFSGHQFPNYSSELNVNALLLGDSALYLCASSLEGSYEQYFGPGTRLTVT.